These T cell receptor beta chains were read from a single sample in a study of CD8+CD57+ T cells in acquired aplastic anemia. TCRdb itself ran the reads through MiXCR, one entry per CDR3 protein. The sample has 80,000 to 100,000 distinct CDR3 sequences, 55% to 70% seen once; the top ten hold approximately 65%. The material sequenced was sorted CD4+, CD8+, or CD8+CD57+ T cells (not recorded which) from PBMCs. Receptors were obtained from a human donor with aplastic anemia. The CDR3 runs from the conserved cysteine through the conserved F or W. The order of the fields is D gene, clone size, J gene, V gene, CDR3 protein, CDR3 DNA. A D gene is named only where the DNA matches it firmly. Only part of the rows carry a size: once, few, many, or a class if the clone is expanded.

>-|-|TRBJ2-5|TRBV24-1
CATSDFRQGGQGTQYF
TGTGCCACCAGTGATTTTAGGCAGGGGGGACAAGGGACCCAGTACTTC
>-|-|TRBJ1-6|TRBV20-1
CSARETPNSPLHF
TGCAGTGCTAGAGAGACACCGAATTCACCCCTCCACTTT
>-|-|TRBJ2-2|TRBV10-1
CASKRQENRELFF
TGCGCCAGCAAAAGACAGGAGAACAGGGAGCTGTTTTTT
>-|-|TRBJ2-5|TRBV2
CASTPRAQETQYF
TGTGCCAGCACCCCGAGGGCTCAAGAGACCCAGTACTTC
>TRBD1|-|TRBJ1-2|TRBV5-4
CASSHPGGVGYTF
TGTGCCAGCAGCCATCCAGGGGGAGTTGGCTACACCTTC
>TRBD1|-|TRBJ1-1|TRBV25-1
CASRGTGLTEAFF
TGTGCCAGCAGGGGGACAGGGTTAACTGAAGCTTTCTTT
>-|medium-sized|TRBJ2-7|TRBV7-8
CASSPRVEQYF
TGTGCCAGCAGCCCCCGCGTGGAGCAGTACTTC
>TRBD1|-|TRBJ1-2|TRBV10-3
CAITSQGAEGYTF
TGTGCCATCACCTCACAGGGGGCTGAGGGCTACACCTTC
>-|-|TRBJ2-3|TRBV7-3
CASSRSPVQYF
TGTGCCAGCTCCCGGTCCCCGGTGCAGTATTTT
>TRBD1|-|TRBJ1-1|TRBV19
CASSIAGGQTAFF
TGTGCCAGTAGTATTGCGGGGGGACAGACGGCCTTCTTT
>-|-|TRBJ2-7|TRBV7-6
CASSWARRDYEQYF
TGTGCCAGCAGCTGGGCGAGGCGGGACTACGAGCAGTACTTC
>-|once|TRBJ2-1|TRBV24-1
CAASQESVQFF
TGTGCCGCCTCCCAGGAAAGTGTGCAGTTCTTC
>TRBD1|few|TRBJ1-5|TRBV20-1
CSARDEQGIGNQPQHF
TGCAGTGCTAGAGACGAACAGGGGATAGGAAATCAGCCCCAGCATTTT
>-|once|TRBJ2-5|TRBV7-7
CASSTTRTPGYF
TGTGCCAGCAGCACGACTAGGACCCCAGGGTACTTC